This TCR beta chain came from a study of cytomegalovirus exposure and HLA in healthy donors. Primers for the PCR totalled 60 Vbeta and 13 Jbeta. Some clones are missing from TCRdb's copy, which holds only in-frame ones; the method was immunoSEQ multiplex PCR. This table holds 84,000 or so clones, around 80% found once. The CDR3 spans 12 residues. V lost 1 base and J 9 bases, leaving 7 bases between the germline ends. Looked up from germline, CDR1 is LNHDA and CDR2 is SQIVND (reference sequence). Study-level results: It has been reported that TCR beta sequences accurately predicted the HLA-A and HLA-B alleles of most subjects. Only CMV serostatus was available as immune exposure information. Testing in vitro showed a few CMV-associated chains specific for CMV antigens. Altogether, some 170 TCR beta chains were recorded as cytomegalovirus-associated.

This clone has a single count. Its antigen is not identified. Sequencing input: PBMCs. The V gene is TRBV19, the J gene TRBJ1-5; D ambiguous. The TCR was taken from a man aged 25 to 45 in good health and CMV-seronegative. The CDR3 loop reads CASSIAGRPQHF. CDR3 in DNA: TGTGCCAGTAGTATAGCTGGGCGGCCCCAGCATTTT.